This entry lists 16 T cell receptor beta chains sequenced from one sample in a study of neurological immune-mediated disorders (dated by TCRdb to the late 2010s). Library creation used 5' RACE. The data were produced on an Illumina HiSeq 2500. TCRdb itself trimmed the public reads at Q25 with fastp, ran MiXCR and retained productive beta chains. All rows with the same CDR3 protein become a single entry with the most common DNA and genes. The sample has under 75,000 distinct CDR3 sequences on record, roughly 3.5% of them singletons. Approximately 6.5% of the sample rests with the top ten. Sequencing used PBMCs. These receptors were taken from an older woman with multiple sclerosis.

This clonotype was counted many times. The chain has TRBV5-1 and TRBJ1-5; 7 bases are a match to TRBD1. Germline CDR1 is SGHRS and CDR2 is YFSETQ. The J segment lost 4 bases and the V segment lost 4 bases, leaving 2 bases of the junction unmatched. The CDR3 spans 13 residues. The chain's CDR3 is CASSPGQNQPQHF. Here the CDR3 DNA reads TGCGCCAGCAGCCCGGGACAGAATCAGCCCCAGCATTTT.

Many counts were recorded for this clonotype. The V and J genes are TRBV7-9 and TRBJ1-6; D not resolved. Per germline, CDR1 SEHNR and CDR2 FQNEAQ (reference sequence). Trimming stripped 6 bases from V and 8 bases from J, with 11 bases between. The CDR3 is 13 amino acids. CDR3 DNA: TGTGCCAGCAGTTTGGGGTATTATTCACCCCTCCACTTT. This codes for CASSLGYYSPLHF.

This clonotype came up many times. This chain joins TRBV7-9 and TRBJ2-3; D unclear. The V gene's germline CDR1 is SEHNR and CDR2 FQNEAQ (reference sequence). Trimming pared 1 base from V and 0 bases from J, leaving 11 bases between. CDR3 size: 16 residues. The CDR3 DNA reads as TGTGCCAGCAGCTTAGTGCTGTTCGGCAGCACAGATACGCAGTATTTT. Protein sequence: CASSLVLFGSTDTQYF. Full variable domain (missing parts from reference TRBV7-9 and TRBJ2-3): DTGVSQNPRHKITKRGQNVTFRCDPISEHNRLYWYRQTLGQGPEFLTYFQNEAQLEKSRLLSDRFSAERPKGSFSTLEIQRTEQGDSAMYLCASSLVLFGSTDTQYFGPGTRLTVL.

This clonotype has ten or more counts. The chain couples TRBV3-1 to TRBJ2-5, with 11 positions matching TRBD2. This CDR3 has 18 amino acids. The V and J ends lost 0 bases and 4 bases, in that order; junction bases with no gene match: 10. Germline V gene data show CDR1 as LGHDT and CDR2 as YNNKEL (reference sequence). The CDR3 DNA is TGTGCCAGCAGCCAAGAGCGTCTAGCGGGGGGCGGAGGAGAGACCCAGTACTTC. It yields the protein CASSQERLAGGGGETQYF.

In the case of this clonotype: The conserved phenylalanine or tryptophan normally closing the CDR3 is absent here, so this likely arose from a read error. The CDR3 nucleotides are TGTGCCAGCAGCGAGGTTATCAATTCACCCCTCCACAAT. Translating gives CASSEVINSPLHN. The chain has TRBV9 and TRBJ1-6; D not certain. V gave up 3 bases and J gave up 7 bases, with 8 bases separating them. CDR1 is SGDLS, CDR2 YYNGEE, per germline. The CDR3 totals 13 residues.

This clonotype was seen only a few times. This chain links TRBV14 with TRBJ2-1; no firm D call. Germline CDR1 is SGHDN and CDR2 is FVKESK. V lost 0 bases to trimming and J lost 6 bases, with 9 bases between them. CDR3 size: 14 residues. For the CDR3, the DNA is TGTGCCAGCAGCCAAGATAGTAGGGCCAATGAGCAGTTCTTC. Translating it yields CASSQDSRANEQFF.

This clonotype was observed at least ten times. The chain recombines TRBV10-2 with TRBJ2-5, with 8 nucleotides matching TRBD2. In germline, CDR1 is WSHSY, CDR2 SAAADI. The CDR3 runs to 15 residues. V was pared by 7 bases and J by 5 bases, with 12 bases of the junction left unmatched. DNA of the CDR3: TGCGCCAGCAAGGAGGGGAGCGGGAGAATGGAGACCCAGTACTTC. Its protein is CASKEGSGRMETQYF.

Ten or more counts support this clonotype. The gene calls are TRBV20-1 and TRBJ1-1; a weak D match, TRBD1 (5 bases). V was cut by 0 bases and J by 10 bases, with 21 bases left in between. Germline loops: CDR1 DFQATT, CDR2 SNEGSKA (reference sequence). The CDR3 spans 15 residues. CDR3 sequence: CSARDERTGGIGAFF. CDR3 bases: TGCAGTGCTAGAGACGAAAGGACCGGGGGGATTGGAGCTTTCTTT.

This clonotype was detected ten times or more. V gene TRBV20-1 combines with J gene TRBJ1-5; TRBD1 matches 8 bases. The CDR3 spans 15 residues. The V segment lost 3 bases and the J segment 0 bases; nucleotides outside the gene matches: 4. From germline, CDR1 is DFQATT and CDR2 SNEGSKA (reference sequence). CDR3 nucleotide sequence: TGCAGTGCTAGCAGGGGGCTCGATAGCAATCAGCCCCAGCATTTT. Protein sequence: CSASRGLDSNQPQHF.

This clonotype was counted between two and nine times. Lacking the conserved final phenylalanine or tryptophan, this CDR3 likely reflects a read error. This chain joins TRBV28 and TRBJ1-5, with a tentative D call TRBD1 (5 bases). V was trimmed by 1 base and J by 4 bases, leaving 14 bases between them. The CDR3 length is 16 residues. Germline-derived CDR1 and CDR2 are MDHEN and SYDVKM. CDR3 nucleotides: TGTGCCAGCAGTTTATTGGGGGGGATGGGAAATCAGCCCCAGCATTGT. Amino acids: CASSLLGGMGNQPQHC.

This clonotype showed up many times. J is TRBJ1-2 and V is TRBV12-3 or TRBV12-4; D is unclear. The CDR3 is made up of 13 amino acids. Trimming left V 6 bases short and J 1 base short, with 9 bases between. The CDR3 sequence is CASSFRINYGYTF. The CDR3 region has the DNA TGTGCCAGCAGCTTCAGGATTAACTATGGCTACACCTTC.

This clonotype was seen at least ten times. The CDR3 sequence is CASSPILARNTGELFF. The CDR3 DNA is TGCGCCAGCAGCCCTATACTAGCCCGGAACACCGGGGAGCTGTTTTTT. The chain combines TRBV4-1 with TRBJ2-2, with a possible D match to TRBD2 (6 bases). Trimming stripped 4 bases from V and 1 base from J, with 13 bases between. Per the germline V gene, CDR1 is MGHRA and CDR2 is YSYEKL. CDR3 size: 16 residues.

The chain is built from TRBV3-1 and TRBJ1-1; 9 nucleotides match TRBD1. Germline V gene data show CDR1 as LGHDT and CDR2 as YNNKEL (reference sequence). Losses at the gene ends were 3 bases for V and 8 bases for J; bases not matched to a gene: 1. This CDR3 comprises 12 residues. DNA for the CDR3: TGTGCCAGCAGCCAGACAGGGGGAGAAGCTTTCTTT. Its translation: CASSQTGGEAFF.

This clonotype appeared many times. The rearrangement joins TRBV5-1 to TRBJ2-7; D remains ambiguous. CDR3 size: 12 residues. Trimming removed 4 bases at V and 2 bases at J, with 7 bases between. Looked up from germline, CDR1 is SGHRS and CDR2 is YFSETQ. The CDR3: CASSGMTYEQYF. The CDR3 coding sequence is TGCGCCAGCAGCGGGATGACCTACGAGCAGTACTTC.

The sample holds many counts of this clonotype. The chain is built from TRBV15 and TRBJ2-1; 10 bases match TRBD2. Germline V lookup: CDR1 LNHNV, CDR2 YYDKDF (reference sequence). Trimming took 1 base from V and 8 from J; bases not matched to a gene: 5. The CDR3 length is 15 residues. The CDR3 loop is CATSRVAGGSDEQFF. For the CDR3, the DNA is TGTGCCACCAGCAGAGTAGCGGGGGGCAGCGATGAGCAGTTCTTC. The variable domain in full, with the rest retrieved from reference TRBV15 and TRBJ2-1, is DAMVIQNPRYQVTQFGKPVTLSCSQTLNHNVMYWYQQKSSQAPKLLFHYYDKDFNNEADTPDNFQSRRPNTSFCFLDIRSPGLGDTAMYLCATSRVAGGSDEQFFGPGTRLTVL.

At least ten counts were recorded for this clonotype. The V gene is TRBV20-1, the J gene TRBJ2-7; 7 nucleotides match TRBD1. V was clipped by 0 bases and J by 9 bases; unmatched bases: 5. Germline V gene lookup returns CDR1 DFQATT and CDR2 SNEGSKA (reference sequence). The CDR3 is 12 amino acids. The CDR3 bases are TGCAGTGCTAGAGACGACAGGGTTGGGCAGTACTTC. Residues: CSARDDRVGQYF.